The source of this T cell receptor (beta chain) is a study of cytotoxic CD8 clonotypes in ibrutinib-treated CLL. Study at large: Mean productive templates were about 260,000; mean productive rearrangements were roughly 90,000.

Using immunoSEQ multiplex PCR, the repertoire was profiled, and TCRdb retains in-frame clones only, with some absent. This table holds around 200,000 clones, 70% to 75% found once. The CDR3 spans 12 residues. The germline CDR1 and CDR2 sequences are SGHTA and FQGNSA. With 6 bases removed from V and 2 bases from J, the gap between germline ends came to 8 bases. As regards this clone: Its target is unknown.

Findings and caveats of the study: In comparison with age-matched healthy donors, baseline clonality was higher and tracked circulating CD8+ T-cell counts. The study found clonality rose at ibrutinib response, then fell toward baseline at progression. Public clonotypes were uncommon and contracted or stayed stable on treatment.

The material was PBMCs, obtained after 12 months of ibrutinib treatment. V is TRBV7-2 and J is TRBJ2-7; D gene unclear. The TCR was taken from a human donor with chronic lymphocytic leukemia. CDR3 nucleotide sequence: TGTGCCAGCAGTCGTACTACCTACGAGCAGTACTTC. Translation: CASSRTTYEQYF. The whole variable domain, filled in from reference TRBV7-2 and TRBJ2-7, reads GAGVSQSPSNKVTEKGKDVELRCDPISGHTALYWYRQSLGQGLEFLIYFQGNSAPDKSGLPSDRFSAERTGGSVSTLTIQRTQQEDSAVYLCASSRTTYEQYFGPGTRLTVT.